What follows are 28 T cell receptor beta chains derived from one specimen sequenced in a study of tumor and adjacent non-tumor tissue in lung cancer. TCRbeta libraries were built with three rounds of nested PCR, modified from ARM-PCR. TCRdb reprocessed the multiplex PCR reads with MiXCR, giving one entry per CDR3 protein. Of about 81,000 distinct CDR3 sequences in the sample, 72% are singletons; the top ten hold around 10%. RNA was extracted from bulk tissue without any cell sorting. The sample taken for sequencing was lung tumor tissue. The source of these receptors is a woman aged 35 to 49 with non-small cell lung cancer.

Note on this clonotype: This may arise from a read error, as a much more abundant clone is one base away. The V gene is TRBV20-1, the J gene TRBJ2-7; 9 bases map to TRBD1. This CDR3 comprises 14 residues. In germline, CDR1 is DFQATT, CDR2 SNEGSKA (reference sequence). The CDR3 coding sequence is TGCAGTTCAAAAACCGGGACAGGGAGGGCCGAGCACTACTTC. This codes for CSSKTGTGRAEHYF.

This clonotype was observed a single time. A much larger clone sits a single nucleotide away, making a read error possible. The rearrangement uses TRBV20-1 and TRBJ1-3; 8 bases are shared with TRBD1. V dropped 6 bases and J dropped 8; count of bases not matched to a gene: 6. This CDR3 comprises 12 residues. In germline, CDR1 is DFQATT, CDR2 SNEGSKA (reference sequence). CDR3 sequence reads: CSATDRGDTIYF. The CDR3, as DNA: TGCAGTGCCACAGACAGGGGAGACACCATATATTTT.

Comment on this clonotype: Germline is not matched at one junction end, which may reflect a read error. CDR3 loop: CVSSKSLAALYNEQFF. The CDR3, as DNA: TGTGTCAGCAGCAAGTCACTAGCTGCATTGTACAATGAGCAGTTCTTC. The chain employs TRBV11-2 and TRBJ2-1; TRBD2 might be the D (6 bases). Germline CDR1 is SGHAT and CDR2 is FQNNGV. This CDR3 comprises 16 residues.

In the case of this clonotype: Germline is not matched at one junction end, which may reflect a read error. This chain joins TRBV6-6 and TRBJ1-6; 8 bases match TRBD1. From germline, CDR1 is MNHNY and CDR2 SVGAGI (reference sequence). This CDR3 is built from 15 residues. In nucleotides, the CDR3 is TGTGCCAGCAGCTATATGGACAGGGCCAATTCACCCCACCACTTT. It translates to CASSYMDRANSPHHF.

In DNA form, the CDR3 reads TGTGCCAGTAACTTAGGGACTAGCTGCAATGAGCAGTTCTTC. Protein: CASNLGTSCNEQFF. The chain is built from TRBV11-2 and TRBJ2-1; 9 nucleotides match TRBD2. V was pared by 9 bases and J by 6 bases, with 9 bases of the junction left unmatched. The CDR3 is 14 amino acids. Germline V CDR1 and CDR2: SGHAT, FQNNGV.

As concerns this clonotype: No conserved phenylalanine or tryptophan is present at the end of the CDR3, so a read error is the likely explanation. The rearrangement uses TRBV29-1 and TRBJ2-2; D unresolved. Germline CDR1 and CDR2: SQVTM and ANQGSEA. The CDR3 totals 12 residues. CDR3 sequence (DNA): TGCAGCCTTGATCTCCGGACCGGGGAGCTGTTTCTT. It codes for CSLDLRTGELFL.

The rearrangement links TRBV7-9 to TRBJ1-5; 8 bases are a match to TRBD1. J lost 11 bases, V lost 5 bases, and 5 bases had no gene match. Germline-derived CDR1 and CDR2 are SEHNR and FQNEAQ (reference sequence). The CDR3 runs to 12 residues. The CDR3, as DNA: TGTGCCAGCAGCCCAGGGGACAGGTCCCAGCATTTT. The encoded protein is CASSPGDRSQHF.

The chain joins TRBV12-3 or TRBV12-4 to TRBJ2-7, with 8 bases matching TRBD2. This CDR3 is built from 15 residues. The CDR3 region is CVTVSGLARPYEQYF. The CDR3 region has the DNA TGTGTCACTGTATCCGGACTAGCCCGACCCTACGAGCAGTACTTC.

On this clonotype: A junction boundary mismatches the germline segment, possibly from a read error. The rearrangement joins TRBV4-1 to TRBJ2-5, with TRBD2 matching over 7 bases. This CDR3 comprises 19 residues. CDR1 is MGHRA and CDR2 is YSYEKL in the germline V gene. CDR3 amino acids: CASRQEAVGPAGIQETQYF. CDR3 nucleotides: TGCGCCAGCAGGCAAGAGGCTGTGGGGCCAGCGGGGATACAAGAGACCCAGTACTTC.

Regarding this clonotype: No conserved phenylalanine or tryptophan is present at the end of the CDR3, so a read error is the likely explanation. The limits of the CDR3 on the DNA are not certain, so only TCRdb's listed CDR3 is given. The CDR3 spells CASRRPGTANQPQHL. The chain combines TRBV6-1 with TRBJ1-5. Ends included, the CDR3 has 15 residues. Germline assignment: CDR1 MNHNS and CDR2 SASEGT.

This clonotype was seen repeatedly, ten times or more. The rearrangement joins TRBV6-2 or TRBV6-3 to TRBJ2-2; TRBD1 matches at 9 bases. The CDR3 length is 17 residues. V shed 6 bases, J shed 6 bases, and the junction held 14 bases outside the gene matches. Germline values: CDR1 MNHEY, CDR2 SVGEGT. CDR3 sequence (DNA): TGTGCCAGCAGACCGTCCGGGACAGGGCGCCTCTCCGGGGAGCTGTTTTTT. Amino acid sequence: CASRPSGTGRLSGELFF.

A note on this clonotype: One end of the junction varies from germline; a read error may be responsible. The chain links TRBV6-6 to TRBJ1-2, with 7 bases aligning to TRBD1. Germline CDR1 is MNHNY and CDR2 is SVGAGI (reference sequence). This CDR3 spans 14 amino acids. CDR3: CGSRQGRPQDGYTF. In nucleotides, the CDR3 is TGTGGCAGCCGACAGGGCCGGCCCCAGGATGGCTACACCTTC.

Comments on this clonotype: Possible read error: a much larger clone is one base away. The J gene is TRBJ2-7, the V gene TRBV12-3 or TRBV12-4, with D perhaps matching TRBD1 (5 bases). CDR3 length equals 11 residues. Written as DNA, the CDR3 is TGTGCCAGCGAGGACAACTACGTGCAGTACTTC. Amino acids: CASEDNYVQYF.

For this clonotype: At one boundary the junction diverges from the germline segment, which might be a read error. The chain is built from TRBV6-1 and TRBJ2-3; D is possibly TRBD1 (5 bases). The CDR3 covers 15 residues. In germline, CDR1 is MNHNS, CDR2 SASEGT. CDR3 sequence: CASRVTRGYTDMQYF. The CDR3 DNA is TGTGCCAGCAGGGTGACAAGGGGTTACACAGATATGCAGTATTTT.

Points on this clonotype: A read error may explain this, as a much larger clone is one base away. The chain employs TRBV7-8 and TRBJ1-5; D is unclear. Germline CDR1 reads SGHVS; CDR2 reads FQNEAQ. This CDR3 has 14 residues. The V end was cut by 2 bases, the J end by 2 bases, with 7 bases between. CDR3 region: CASSLTAGNQPQHF. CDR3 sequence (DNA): TGTGCCAGCAGCTTAACGGCGGGCAATCAGCCCCAGCATTTT. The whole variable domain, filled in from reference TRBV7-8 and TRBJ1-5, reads GAGVSQSPRYKVAKRGQDVALRCDPISGHVSLFWYQQALGQGPEFLTYFQNEAQLDKSGLPSDRFFAERPEGSVSTLKIQRTQQEDSAVYLCASSLTAGNQPQHFGDGTRLSIL.

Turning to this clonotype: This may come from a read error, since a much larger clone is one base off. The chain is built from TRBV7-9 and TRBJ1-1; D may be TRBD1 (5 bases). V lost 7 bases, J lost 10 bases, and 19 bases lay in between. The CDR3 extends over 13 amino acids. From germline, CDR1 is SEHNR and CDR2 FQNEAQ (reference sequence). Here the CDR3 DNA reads TGTGCCAGCAACTTTAGAGAAGGGGAGAGAGCTTTCTTT. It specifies CASNFREGERAFF.

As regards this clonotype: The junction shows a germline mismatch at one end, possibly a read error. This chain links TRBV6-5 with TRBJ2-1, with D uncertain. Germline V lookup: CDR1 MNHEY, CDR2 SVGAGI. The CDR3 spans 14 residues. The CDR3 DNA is TGTGCTAGCAGAACCCCAAAGGGCTACAATGAGCAGTTCTTC. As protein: CASRTPKGYNEQFF.

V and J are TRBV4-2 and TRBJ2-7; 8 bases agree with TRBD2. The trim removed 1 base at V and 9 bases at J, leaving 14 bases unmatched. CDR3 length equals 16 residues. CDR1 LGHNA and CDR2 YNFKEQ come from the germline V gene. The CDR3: CASSQASRGVAYRQYF. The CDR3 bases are TGTGCCAGCAGCCAAGCCTCGCGGGGGGTAGCGTACAGGCAGTACTTC.

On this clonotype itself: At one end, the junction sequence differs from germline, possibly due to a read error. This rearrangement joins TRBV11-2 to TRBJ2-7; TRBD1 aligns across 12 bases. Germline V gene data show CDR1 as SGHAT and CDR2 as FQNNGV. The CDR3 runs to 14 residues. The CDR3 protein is CANNPGQGAYELYF. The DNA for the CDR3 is TGTGCCAACAACCCGGGACAGGGGGCCTACGAGCTGTACTTC.

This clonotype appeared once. CDR3 protein: CASTKFERAHETQYF. The CDR3, as DNA: TGTGCCAGCACCAAATTCGAACGGGCACATGAGACCCAGTACTTC. This chain links TRBV11-2 with TRBJ2-5; no reliable D call. The germline CDR1 and CDR2 sequences are SGHAT and FQNNGV. The CDR3 is 15 amino acids. Trimming took off 7 bases at V and 5 bases at J, with 20 bases between the two ends.

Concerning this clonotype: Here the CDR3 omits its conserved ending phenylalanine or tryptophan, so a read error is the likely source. The CDR3 DNA reads as TGCAGCGTTGAACCGGCTAGCGGGAGTCTTGAGCAGTTCTTG. Translating it yields CSVEPASGSLEQFL. This chain connects TRBV29-1 to TRBJ2-1; 10 bases align to TRBD2. CDR1 is SQVTM, CDR2 ANQGSEA, per germline. The CDR3 is made up of 14 amino acids. V was pared by 2 bases and J by 9 bases, with 7 bases of the junction left unmatched.

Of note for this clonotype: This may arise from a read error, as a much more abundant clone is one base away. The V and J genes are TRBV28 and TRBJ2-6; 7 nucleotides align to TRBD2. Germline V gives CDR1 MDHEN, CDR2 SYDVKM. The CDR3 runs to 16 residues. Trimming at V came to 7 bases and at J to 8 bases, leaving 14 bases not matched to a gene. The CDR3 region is CASTTGGGLGTNVLTF. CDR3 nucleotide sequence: TGTGCCAGCACCACTGGGGGGGGTTTGGGGACCAACGTCCTGACTTTC.

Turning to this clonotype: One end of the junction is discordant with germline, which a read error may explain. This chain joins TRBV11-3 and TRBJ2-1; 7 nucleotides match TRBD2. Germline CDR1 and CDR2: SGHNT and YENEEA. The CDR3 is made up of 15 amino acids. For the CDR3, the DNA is TGTGCCAACAGCTTAGGCCTCCGGGACTACGGTGAGCATTTCTTC. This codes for CANSLGLRDYGEHFF.

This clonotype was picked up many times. Written as DNA, the CDR3 is TGTGCCAGCAATTCCCCGGGTTTGGGGGGGCGAGCCAAAAACATTCAGTACTTC. As protein: CASNSPGLGGRAKNIQYF. This chain links TRBV28 with TRBJ2-4; possibly TRBD2 for D (7 bases). This CDR3 contains 18 residues. Deletions cut 7 bases from V and 0 bases from J, with 22 bases between. CDR1 MDHEN and CDR2 SYDVKM come from the germline V gene. The variable domain in full, completed from reference TRBV28 and TRBJ2-4, reads DVKVTQSSRYLVKRTGEKVFLECVQDMDHENMFWYRQDPGLGLRLIYFSYDVKMKEKGDIPEGYSVSREKKERFSLILESASTNQTSMYLCASNSPGLGGRAKNIQYFGAGTRLSVL.

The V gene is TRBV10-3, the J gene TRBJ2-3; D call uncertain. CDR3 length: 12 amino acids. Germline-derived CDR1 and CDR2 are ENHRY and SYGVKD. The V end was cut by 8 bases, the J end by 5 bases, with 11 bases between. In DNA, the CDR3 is TGTGCCATCGGGCATGATGGAGATACGCAGTATTTT. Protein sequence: CAIGHDGDTQYF.

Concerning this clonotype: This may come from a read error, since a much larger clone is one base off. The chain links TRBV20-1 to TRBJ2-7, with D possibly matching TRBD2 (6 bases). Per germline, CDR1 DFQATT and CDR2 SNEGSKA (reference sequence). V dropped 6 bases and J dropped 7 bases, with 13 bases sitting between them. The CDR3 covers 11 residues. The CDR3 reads CSALGLEEQYF. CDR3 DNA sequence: TGCAGTGCCCTGGGACTGGAGGAGCAGTACTTC.

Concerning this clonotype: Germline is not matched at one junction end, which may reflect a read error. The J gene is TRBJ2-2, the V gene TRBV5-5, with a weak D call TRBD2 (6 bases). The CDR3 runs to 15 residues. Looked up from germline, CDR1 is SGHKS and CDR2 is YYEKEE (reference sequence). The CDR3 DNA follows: TGTGTCAGCCTGCCGGGGGTCGCGAACACCGGGGAACTGTTTTTT. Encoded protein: CVSLPGVANTGELFF.

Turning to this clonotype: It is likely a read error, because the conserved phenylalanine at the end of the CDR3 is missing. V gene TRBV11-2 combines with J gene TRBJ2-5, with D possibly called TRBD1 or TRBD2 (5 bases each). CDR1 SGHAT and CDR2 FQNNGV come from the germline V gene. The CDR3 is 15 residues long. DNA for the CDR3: TGTGCCAGCAGTCTAGCCACCGGGGTAGGGGAGACTCAGTACCTC. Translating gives CASSLATGVGETQYL.